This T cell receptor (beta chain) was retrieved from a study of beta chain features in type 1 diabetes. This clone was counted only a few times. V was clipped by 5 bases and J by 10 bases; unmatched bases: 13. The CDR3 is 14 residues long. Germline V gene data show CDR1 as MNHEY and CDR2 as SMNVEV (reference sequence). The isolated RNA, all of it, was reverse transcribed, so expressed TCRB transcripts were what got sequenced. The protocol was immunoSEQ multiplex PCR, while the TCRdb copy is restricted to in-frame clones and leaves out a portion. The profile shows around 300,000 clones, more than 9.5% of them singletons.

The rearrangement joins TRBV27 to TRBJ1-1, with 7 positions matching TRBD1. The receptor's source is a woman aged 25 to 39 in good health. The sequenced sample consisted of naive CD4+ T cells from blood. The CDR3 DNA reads TGTGCCAGCAGTCTCAGACAGGGAGGTAAAAGAGCTTTCTTT. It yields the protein CASSLRQGGKRAFF.